Below, 20 T cell receptor beta chains from the same sample are listed, as sequenced in a study of cytomegalovirus exposure and HLA in healthy donors. A multiplex PCR was run with 60 Vbeta primers and 13 Jbeta primers. Method: immunoSEQ multiplex PCR; TCRdb's copy keeps in-frame clones and lacks some. The sample has approximately 69,000 clones; 65% to 70% are singletons. Material for sequencing was PBMCs. These receptors were collected from a man aged 35 to 55 in good health and CMV-seropositive.

As to this clone: Without the conserved terminal phenylalanine or tryptophan, this CDR3 likely stems from a read error. The V gene is TRBV29-1, the J gene TRBJ1-2, with 8 nucleotides matching TRBD1. Trimming at V came to 6 bases and at J to 8 bases, leaving 11 bases not matched to a gene. Per germline, CDR1 SQVTM and CDR2 ANQGSEA. CDR3 size: 13 residues. CDR3 residues: CSVQGQGPEGYTV. The CDR3 nucleotides read TGCAGCGTACAAGGACAGGGCCCGGAAGGCTACACCGTC.

The CDR3 here is CATSRATGGRETQYF. CDR3 nucleotides: TGTGCCACCAGCAGAGCCACGGGAGGGAGAGAGACCCAGTACTTC. The genes are TRBV15 and TRBJ2-5; 8 nucleotides agree with TRBD2. The CDR3 spans 15 residues. Germline V lookup: CDR1 LNHNV, CDR2 YYDKDF (reference sequence). V lost 1 base and J lost 4; bases outside the gene matches: 5.

This clone has a handful of counts. The chain couples TRBV19 to TRBJ2-3, with 14 bases fitting TRBD2. Germline CDR1 reads LNHDA; CDR2 reads SQIVND (reference sequence). CDR3 length: 18 amino acids. The V segment lost 1 base and the J segment 2 bases; nucleotides outside the gene matches: 5. CDR3 sequence: CASSIGTSGGRNTDTQYF. CDR3 sequence (DNA): TGTGCCAGTAGTATAGGGACTAGCGGGGGGAGGAACACAGATACGCAGTATTTT. Full variable domain (outside the CDR3, taken from reference TRBV19 and TRBJ2-3): DGGITQSPKYLFRKEGQNVTLSCEQNLNHDAMYWYRQDPGQGLRLIYYSQIVNDFQKGDIAEGYSVSREKKESFPLTVTSAQKNPTAFYLCASSIGTSGGRNTDTQYFGPGTRLTVL.

The rearrangement uses TRBV2 and TRBJ2-1, with 10 bases matching TRBD2. Trimming cost V 6 bases and J 9 bases; bases outside gene matches: 8. The germline V gene has CDR1 SNHLY and CDR2 FYNNEI. CDR3 size: 14 residues. The CDR3 DNA follows: TGTGCCAGCAGAGGGAGCGGGGGGGCGGGTGAGCAGTTCTTC. Protein product: CASRGSGGAGEQFF.

Written as DNA, the CDR3 is TGTGCCAGCAGTTCCCCCGGTGAGGCCTTCTCCTACGAGCAGTACTTC. Amino acids: CASSSPGEAFSYEQYF. This chain links TRBV28 with TRBJ2-7; no clear D. CDR1 and CDR2 (germline): MDHEN, SYDVKM. V was trimmed by 4 bases and J by 0 bases, leaving 16 bases between them. The CDR3 runs 16 residues.

This sequence joins TRBV5-1 and TRBJ1-1; D is unclear. CDR3 length: 13 residues. V was trimmed by 2 bases and J by 1 base, leaving 6 bases between them. Per the germline V gene, CDR1 is SGHRS and CDR2 is YFSETQ. CDR3 loop: CASSLRGNTEAFF. DNA of the CDR3: TGCGCCAGCAGCTTAAGAGGGAACACTGAAGCTTTCTTT.

The V gene is TRBV7-9, the J gene TRBJ2-2, with 8 bases that match TRBD1. The CDR3 has 16 amino acids. Trimming at V came to 5 bases and at J to 5 bases, leaving 10 bases not matched to a gene. Germline V gives CDR1 SEHNR, CDR2 FQNEAQ (reference sequence). The chain's CDR3 is CASSTRRQGWTGELFF. The DNA for the CDR3 is TGTGCCAGCAGCACCCGTAGACAGGGGTGGACCGGGGAGCTGTTTTTT.

The chain uses TRBV28 and TRBJ2-7; D ambiguous. The CDR3 has 11 amino acids. CDR1 and CDR2 (germline): MDHEN, SYDVKM. The V end lost 4 bases, the J end lost 4 bases, and 5 bases lay between the germline ends. CDR3 sequence: CASSSTYEQYF. In DNA form, the CDR3 reads TGTGCCAGCAGTTCAACTTACGAGCAGTACTTC. Based on the CDR3 plus reference TRBV28 and TRBJ2-7, the full variable domain is DVKVTQSSRYLVKRTGEKVFLECVQDMDHENMFWYRQDPGLGLRLIYFSYDVKMKEKGDIPEGYSVSREKKERFSLILESASTNQTSMYLCASSSTYEQYFGPGTRLTVT.

V and J are TRBV4-2 and TRBJ2-6; D might be TRBD1 (7 bases). CDR1 and CDR2 from the germline V gene are LGHNA and YNFKEQ. The V end lost 0 bases, the J end lost 2 bases, and 11 bases lay between the germline ends. The CDR3 totals 17 residues. The DNA of the CDR3 is TGTGCCAGCAGCCAAGAGGGCAGGGGGGCTGGGGCCAACGTCCTGACTTTC. Protein product: CASSQEGRGAGANVLTF.

This rearrangement joins TRBV5-1 to TRBJ2-3, with a possible D match to TRBD1 (5 bases). Germline CDR1 SGHRS, CDR2 YFSETQ. This CDR3 has 12 residues. V was pared by 4 bases and J by 7 bases, with 10 bases between. CDR3 loop: CASSQDTYTQYF. In DNA form, the CDR3 reads TGCGCCAGCAGCCAGGACACTTATACGCAGTATTTT.

The chain is built from TRBV5-4 and TRBJ2-5; D gene unclear. Germline values: CDR1 SGHNT, CDR2 YYREEE (reference sequence). CDR3 length: 16 residues. The V end was cut by 3 bases, the J end by 5 bases, with 20 bases between. In DNA, the CDR3 is TGTGCCAGCAGCTCGCCTCTCTCGGCGCTCGGGGAGACCCAGTACTTC. Its translation is CASSSPLSALGETQYF.

The gene calls are TRBV28 and TRBJ1-6; tentative D call: TRBD1 (6 bases). Germline V gene data show CDR1 as MDHEN and CDR2 as SYDVKM. The V gene lost 10 bases and the J gene lost 1 base, with 14 bases spanning the gap. This CDR3 has 15 residues. The CDR3: CAIRGGESYNSPLHF. Here the CDR3 DNA reads TGTGCCATCCGAGGGGGTGAATCCTATAATTCACCCCTCCACTTT.

The rearrangement links TRBV7-2 to TRBJ1-4; 8 nucleotides match TRBD1. Losses at the gene ends were 1 base for V and 6 bases for J; bases not matched to a gene: 10. Germline V lookup: CDR1 SGHTA, CDR2 FQGNSA. This CDR3 is built from 17 residues. This CDR3 reads CASSLVVSTGVDEKLFF. The CDR3 nucleotides read TGTGCCAGCAGCTTAGTGGTCTCGACAGGGGTTGATGAAAAACTGTTTTTT.

The gene calls are TRBV29-1 and TRBJ1-1, with D unresolved. The V gene lost 3 bases and the J gene lost 5 bases, with 10 bases spanning the gap. CDR1 is SQVTM and CDR2 is ANQGSEA in the germline V gene. The CDR3 length is 12 residues. In DNA, the CDR3 is TGCAGCGTTGACGCCTCGGAGACTGAAGCTTTCTTT. This gives the protein CSVDASETEAFF.

V usage is TRBV5-8 and J usage is TRBJ2-3, with D maybe TRBD1 (6 bases). V was clipped by 1 base and J by 0 bases, with 21 bases between them. Germline lookup yields CDR1 SGHTS and CDR2 YDEGEE. This CDR3 is 19 amino acids long. CDR3 loop: CASSLRQGIPLSSTDTQYF. As DNA, the CDR3 is TGTGCCAGCAGCTTGCGTCAGGGGATACCTCTTTCTAGCACAGATACGCAGTATTTT.

The V and J genes are TRBV7-9 and TRBJ1-2, with TRBD1 identical over 8 bases. The CDR3 totals 14 residues. With 5 bases clipped from V and 7 bases from J, the junction kept 9 bases outside the gene matches. The germline V gene encodes CDR1 SEHNR and CDR2 FQNEAQ (reference sequence). The CDR3 DNA follows: TGTGCCAGCAGCCCGGACAGGGACGACGGTGGCTACACCTTC. Translation gives CASSPDRDDGGYTF. Together with reference TRBV7-9 and TRBJ1-2, the CDR3 gives the full variable domain: DTGVSQNPRHKITKRGQNVTFRCDPISEHNRLYWYRQTLGQGPEFLTYFQNEAQLEKSRLLSDRFSAERPKGSFSTLEIQRTEQGDSAMYLCASSPDRDDGGYTFGSGTRLTVV.

V usage is TRBV7-9 and J usage is TRBJ1-4; 7 bases line up with TRBD1. Germline V gives CDR1 SEHNR, CDR2 FQNEAQ (reference sequence). V lost 1 base to trimming and J lost 6 bases; unmatched junction nucleotides: 2. The CDR3 is made up of 14 amino acids. The CDR3 reads CASSLGQGDEKLFF. The CDR3 DNA reads as TGTGCCAGCAGCTTAGGACAGGGCGATGAAAAACTGTTTTTT.

The chain has TRBV2 and TRBJ1-1; 7 bases match TRBD1. Germline V gene data show CDR1 as SNHLY and CDR2 as FYNNEI. CDR3 length: 14 amino acids. The V gene end was trimmed by 4 bases and the J gene end by 5 bases; junction bases not matched to a gene: 7. Written as DNA, the CDR3 is TGTGCCAGCAGTGTTGGCAGGGGGAATACTGAAGCTTTCTTT. Encoded protein: CASSVGRGNTEAFF.

The chain joins TRBV7-9 to TRBJ1-1, with 7 bases fitting TRBD1. The CDR3 has 14 amino acids. Trimming cost V 5 bases and J 5 bases; bases outside gene matches: 8. Per the germline V gene, CDR1 is SEHNR and CDR2 is FQNEAQ (reference sequence). DNA for the CDR3: TGTGCCAGCAGCCTAGGACAGGCCGGGACTGAAGCTTTCTTT. Encoded protein: CASSLGQAGTEAFF.

The chain's CDR3 is CASSIYRENTEAFF. The CDR3 nucleotides read TGTGCCAGCAGCATCTACAGGGAGAACACTGAAGCTTTCTTT. The chain links TRBV11-1 to TRBJ1-1; tentative D call: TRBD1 (6 bases). V was clipped by 5 bases and J by 1 base, with 11 bases between them. Germline-derived CDR1 and CDR2 are SGHAT and FQDESV (reference sequence). The CDR3 sequence is 14 residues long.